This T cell receptor (beta chain) was identified in a study of blood T cells in healthy people across ages. Study at large: Capturing about one barcoded beta molecule per two T cells was achieved by template switching. Study findings and constraints: Compared with aged donors, long-lived donors showed fewer expanded clones, suggesting selection. Not knowing donor CMV status may have confounded expanded clonotype changes.

Alongside a J-beta primer mix, a sample-barcoded 5' primer served in a second PCR lasting 7 to 11 cycles. TCRdb recomputed calls from the 5' RACE reads with MiXCR, one row per CDR3 protein. The top ten hold less than 2.5% of the sample, which has 2 million or so distinct CDR3 sequences, less than 50% seen once. A word on this clonotype: Its antigen is not known.

The V and J ends lost 0 bases and 2 bases respectively, with 12 bases between them. The CDR3 covers 16 residues. Per germline, CDR1 LNHNV and CDR2 YYDKDF (reference sequence). The sequenced sample consisted of blood. The receptor comes from a woman in her forties in good health. V and J are TRBV15 and TRBJ2-3, with D perhaps TRBD2 (5 bases). In DNA form, the CDR3 reads TGTGCCACCAGCAGAGATGCCAGCGGTACCACAGATACGCAGTATTTT. Translated: CATSRDASGTTDTQYF.